This is a list of T cell receptor beta chains from one sample in a study. TCRdb ran MiXCR on the 5' RACE reads and lists one entry per CDR3 protein. Altogether approximately 60,000 distinct CDR3 sequences are present, around 20% being singletons, with the ten largest covering 2.5% to 4%. The sample taken for sequencing was tumor-infiltrating Tregs sorted from the breast tumor. These receptors came from a female donor with breast cancer. The CDR3 runs from the conserved cysteine through the conserved F or W. A D gene is named only where the DNA matches it firmly. Expanded clones are given a class, and other clones once, few, many or no size at all.

d_call clone_size j_call v_call cdr3_aa cdr3_nt
TRBD2 NA TRBJ2-1 TRBV7-3 CASSLGSGIGNEQFF TGTGCCAGCAGCTTGGGTAGCGGGATCGGAAATGAGCAGTTCTTC
NA few TRBJ2-3 TRBV4-2 CASSQERLGSTDTQYF TGTGCCAGCAGCCAAGAACGATTGGGGAGCACAGATACGCAGTATTTT
NA NA TRBJ1-2 TRBV7-9 CASSLEMRARYTF TGTGCCAGCAGCTTAGAGATGCGGGCAAGATACACCTTC
TRBD1 NA TRBJ2-5 TRBV5-1 CASSLGDRTGVETQYF TGCGCCAGCAGCTTGGGGGACAGAACCGGGGTGGAGACCCAGTACTTC
NA many TRBJ1-5 TRBV10-3 CAIKGNLLDRQPQHF TGTGCCATCAAGGGCAACCTCCTTGATCGACAGCCCCAGCATTTT
NA NA TRBJ1-2 TRBV7-2 CASSLEVVRAYGYTF TGTGCCAGCAGCTTAGAAGTCGTCAGGGCCTATGGCTACACCTTC
TRBD1 few TRBJ2-3 TRBV28 CASSPSLGGEGSDTQYF TGTGCCAGCAGTCCATCCCTAGGGGGCGAAGGGTCTGATACGCAGTATTTT
TRBD1 few TRBJ1-2 TRBV4-1 CASSPNRGPLFYGYTF TGCGCCAGCAGCCCAAACAGGGGGCCCCTTTTCTATGGCTACACCTTC
NA NA TRBJ2-2 TRBV12-3/TRBV12-4 CASSLEASGELFF TGTGCCAGCAGTTTAGAAGCAAGCGGGGAGCTGTTTTTT
NA NA TRBJ2-1 TRBV29-1 CSVEDPPTAGDNERFF TGCAGCGTTGAAGATCCTCCCACGGCAGGGGACAATGAGCGGTTCTTC
NA NA TRBJ1-2 TRBV7-2 CASSLGREVFHGYTF TGTGCCAGCAGCTTAGGCAGGGAAGTCTTTCATGGCTACACCTTC
TRBD1 medium-sized TRBJ1-6 TRBV7-9 CASSPEKTGGNNSPLHF TGTGCCAGCAGCCCGGAAAAAACAGGGGGCAATAATTCACCCCTCCACTTT
TRBD1 NA TRBJ1-6 TRBV7-2 CASSVAGQRGRNSPLHF TGTGCCAGCAGCGTAGCGGGACAGAGGGGAAGAAATTCACCCCTCCACTTT
NA NA TRBJ2-1 TRBV6-5 CASSSTSRTGDNEQFF TGTGCCAGCAGTTCGACCTCTCGGACGGGCGACAATGAGCAGTTCTTC
TRBD2 few TRBJ2-1 TRBV6-2/TRBV6-3 CASSPDGAGTRRKNEQFF TGTGCCAGCTCCCCCGACGGGGCCGGGACTAGAAGGAAGAATGAGCAGTTCTTC
TRBD1 NA TRBJ1-1 TRBV7-2 CASSSDRATEAFF TGTGCCAGCAGCTCGGACAGGGCCACTGAAGCTTTCTTT
TRBD1 NA TRBJ2-7 TRBV7-2 CASSFSLGTATLEYF TGTGCCAGCAGCTTTAGTTTGGGGACAGCAACCTTGGAGTACTTC
NA few TRBJ1-4 TRBV6-6 CASRKGEKLFF TGTGCCAGCCGAAAGGGTGAAAAACTGTTTTTT
TRBD1 few TRBJ2-4 TRBV12-3/TRBV12-4 CASSSGQGHIQYF TGTGCCAGCAGTTCGGGACAGGGACACATTCAGTACTTC
NA few TRBJ2-7 TRBV25-1 CASSDQYEQYF TGTGCCAGCAGCGACCAGTACGAGCAGTACTTC
TRBD2 many TRBJ2-1 TRBV7-2 CASKTGTSSSEQFF TGTGCCAGCAAAACCGGGACTAGCAGTAGTGAGCAGTTCTTC
TRBD2 few TRBJ2-3 TRBV20-1 CSASGLDETDTQYF TGCAGTGCTAGCGGACTAGACGAAACAGATACGCAGTATTTT
NA many TRBJ2-7 TRBV5-5 CASSFLIQGHEQYF TGTGCCAGCAGCTTTTTGATACAGGGCCACGAGCAGTACTTC
TRBD1 NA TRBJ2-6 TRBV20-1 CSAGDREVGANVLTF TGCAGTGCGGGGGACAGGGAAGTTGGGGCCAACGTCCTGACTTTC
TRBD1 NA TRBJ1-1 TRBV6-2/TRBV6-3 CASGSVRGYTEAFF TGTGCCAGCGGTTCTGTCAGGGGGTACACTGAAGCTTTCTTT
NA NA TRBJ2-3 TRBV2 CASSAQDTDTQYF TGTGCCAGCAGTGCCCAGGACACAGATACGCAGTATTTT
NA few TRBJ1-1 TRBV6-6 CASSYTRGREAEAFF TGTGCCAGCAGTTACACCAGGGGCCGCGAGGCTGAAGCTTTCTTT
TRBD2 few TRBJ2-4 TRBV12-3/TRBV12-4 CASSLPRRLAGGGAKNIQYF TGTGCCAGCAGTTTGCCCCGGAGACTAGCGGGAGGAGGGGCCAAAAACATTCAGTACTTC
NA NA TRBJ2-1 TRBV4-1 CASSQALKGSYNEQFF TGCGCCAGCAGCCAAGCCTTAAAAGGGTCCTACAATGAGCAGTTCTTC
NA many TRBJ2-3 TRBV5-1 CASSLGSTDTQYF TGCGCCAGCAGCTTGGGGAGCACAGATACGCAGTATTTT
NA NA TRBJ2-7 TRBV11-2 CASGLEPIRVYEQYF TGTGCCAGCGGCTTAGAGCCCATAAGAGTCTACGAGCAGTACTTC
TRBD1 NA TRBJ2-5 TRBV7-2 CASSKGQGIQETQYF TGTGCCAGCAGCAAGGGACAGGGGATCCAAGAGACCCAGTACTTC
TRBD1 once TRBJ1-2 TRBV5-1 CASSSSDRGYGYTF TGCGCCAGCAGCTCCTCGGACAGGGGGTATGGCTACACCTTC
NA NA TRBJ2-1 TRBV5-1 CASSLVEGPNHNEQFF TGCGCCAGCAGCTTGGTAGAGGGACCGAACCACAATGAGCAGTTCTTC
NA few TRBJ1-1 TRBV4-2 CASSQGTGDNTEAFF TGTGCCAGCAGCCAAGGAACGGGGGACAACACTGAAGCTTTCTTT
TRBD2 many TRBJ2-3 TRBV6-5 CASSPRGGGSDTQYF TGTGCCAGCAGCCCACGGGGGGGAGGGTCAGATACGCAGTATTTT
TRBD1 medium-sized TRBJ2-2 TRBV29-1 CSATGPGELFF TGCAGCGCGACAGGGCCCGGGGAGCTGTTTTTT
NA once TRBJ2-7 TRBV27 CASRARGDGWRKQYF TGTGCCAGCAGGGCTAGGGGGGACGGATGGCGAAAGCAGTACTTC
NA NA TRBJ2-2 TRBV7-9 CASSQLNTGELFF TGTGCCAGCAGCCAACTGAACACCGGGGAGCTGTTTTTT
NA NA TRBJ2-4 TRBV21-1 CATTAGTGGRYNNKNIQYF TGTGCCACCACGGCCGGGACAGGGGGCCGATACAACAACAAAAACATTCAGTACTTC
NA few TRBJ2-3 TRBV15 CATSLRLAASTDTQYF TGTGCCACCAGCCTTCGGTTAGCGGCTAGCACAGATACGCAGTATTTT
NA many TRBJ1-2 TRBV5-1 CASSSDGDYGYTF TGCGCCAGCAGCTCGGACGGCGACTATGGCTACACCTTC
NA many TRBJ1-1 TRBV6-1 CASSEISGNTEAFF TGTGCCAGCAGTGAAATATCCGGCAACACTGAAGCTTTCTTT
NA many TRBJ1-2 TRBV6-5 CASSTGLEGGSDYTF TGTGCCAGCAGTACTGGGCTGGAGGGGGGGAGTGACTACACCTTC
NA NA TRBJ1-2 TRBV7-2 CASSLYYGYTF TGTGCCAGCAGCCTCTACTATGGCTACACCTTC
TRBD2 NA TRBJ2-1 TRBV7-9 CASRGTAGTSGRSLNEQFF TGTGCCAGCAGAGGGACGGCCGGGACTAGCGGGAGGAGTCTCAATGAGCAGTTCTTC
TRBD1 many TRBJ1-2 TRBV5-1 CATSTGDYGYTF TGCGCCACGTCGACAGGGGACTATGGCTACACCTTC
NA NA TRBJ1-1 TRBV7-8 CASSFHGRKSLMNTEAFF TGTGCCAGCAGCTTCCATGGGCGGAAGTCTCTTATGAACACTGAAGCTTTCTTT
NA NA TRBJ2-4 TRBV7-2 CASSLAVSGGIQYF TGTGCCAGCAGCTTAGCGGTCTCCGGGGGCATTCAGTACTTC
TRBD1 NA TRBJ2-2 TRBV4-3 CASSHGTGRWNTGELFF TGCGCCAGCAGCCACGGGACAGGACGGTGGAACACCGGGGAGCTGTTTTTT
NA NA TRBJ1-5 TRBV20-1 CSARWGSNQPQHF TGCAGTGCTAGGTGGGGATCCAATCAGCCCCAGCATTTT